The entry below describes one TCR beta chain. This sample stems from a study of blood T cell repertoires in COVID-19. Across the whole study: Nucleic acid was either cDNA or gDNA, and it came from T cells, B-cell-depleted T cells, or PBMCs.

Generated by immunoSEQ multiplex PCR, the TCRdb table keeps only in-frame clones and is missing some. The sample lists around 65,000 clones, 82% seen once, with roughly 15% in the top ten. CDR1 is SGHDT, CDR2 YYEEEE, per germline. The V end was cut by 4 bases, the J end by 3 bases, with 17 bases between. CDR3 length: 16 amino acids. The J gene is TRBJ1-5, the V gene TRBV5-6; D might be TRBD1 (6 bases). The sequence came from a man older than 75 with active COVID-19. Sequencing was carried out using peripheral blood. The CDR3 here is CASSKRTGFFNQPQHF. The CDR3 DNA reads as TGTGCCAGCAGCAAGAGAACAGGGTTTTTCAATCAGCCCCAGCATTTT.